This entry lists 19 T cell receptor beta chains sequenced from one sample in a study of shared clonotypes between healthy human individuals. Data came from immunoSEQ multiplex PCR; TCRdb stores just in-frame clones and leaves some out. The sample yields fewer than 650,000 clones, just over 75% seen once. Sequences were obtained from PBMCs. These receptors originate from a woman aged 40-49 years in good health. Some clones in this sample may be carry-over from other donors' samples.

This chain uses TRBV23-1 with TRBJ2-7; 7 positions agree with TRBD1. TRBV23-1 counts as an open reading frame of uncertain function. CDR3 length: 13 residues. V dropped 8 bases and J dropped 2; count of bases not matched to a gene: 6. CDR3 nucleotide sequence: TGCGCCAGCCGGACAGGCGGACCCTACGAGCAGTACTTC. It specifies CASRTGGPYEQYF.

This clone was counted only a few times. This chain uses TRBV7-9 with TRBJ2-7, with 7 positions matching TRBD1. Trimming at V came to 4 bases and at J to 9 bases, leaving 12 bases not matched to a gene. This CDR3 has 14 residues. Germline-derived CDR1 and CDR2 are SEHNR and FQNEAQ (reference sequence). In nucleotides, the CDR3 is TGTGCCAGCAGCTCAGACCGGGACAGCCTCGGGCAGTACTTC. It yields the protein CASSSDRDSLGQYF.

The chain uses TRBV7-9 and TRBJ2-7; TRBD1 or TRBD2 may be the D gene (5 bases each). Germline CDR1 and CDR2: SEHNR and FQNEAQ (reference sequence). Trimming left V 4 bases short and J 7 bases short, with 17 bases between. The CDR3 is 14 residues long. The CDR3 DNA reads TGTGCCAGCAGCTACCTTGGGACGAACTGGGAGCAGTACTTC. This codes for CASSYLGTNWEQYF.

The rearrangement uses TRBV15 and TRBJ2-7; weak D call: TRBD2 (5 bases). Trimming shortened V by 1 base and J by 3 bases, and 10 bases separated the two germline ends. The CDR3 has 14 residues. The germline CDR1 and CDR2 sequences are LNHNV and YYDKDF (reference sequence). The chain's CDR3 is CATSRVGSDYEQYF. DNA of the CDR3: TGTGCCACCAGCAGAGTTGGTAGCGACTACGAGCAGTACTTC.

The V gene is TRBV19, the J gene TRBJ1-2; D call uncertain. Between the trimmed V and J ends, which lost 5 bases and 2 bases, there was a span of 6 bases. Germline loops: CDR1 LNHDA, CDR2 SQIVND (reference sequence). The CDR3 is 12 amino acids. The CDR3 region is CASSEHNYGYTF. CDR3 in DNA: TGTGCCAGTAGTGAACACAACTATGGCTACACCTTC. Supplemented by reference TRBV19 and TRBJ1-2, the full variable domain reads DGGITQSPKYLFRKEGQNVTLSCEQNLNHDAMYWYRQDPGQGLRLIYYSQIVNDFQKGDIAEGYSVSREKKESFPLTVTSAQKNPTAFYLCASSEHNYGYTFGSGTRLTVV.

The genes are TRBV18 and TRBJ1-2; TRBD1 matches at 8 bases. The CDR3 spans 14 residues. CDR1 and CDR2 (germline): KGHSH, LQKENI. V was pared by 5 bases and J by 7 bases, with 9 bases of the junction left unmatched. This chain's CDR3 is CASSKGQDLGGYTF. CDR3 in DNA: TGTGCCAGCTCAAAGGGACAGGACCTCGGTGGCTACACCTTC.

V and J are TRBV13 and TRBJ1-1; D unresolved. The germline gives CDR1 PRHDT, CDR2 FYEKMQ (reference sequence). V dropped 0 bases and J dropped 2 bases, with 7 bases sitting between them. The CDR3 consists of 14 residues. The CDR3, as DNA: TGTGCCAGCAGCTTAGGTCGGAGAAACACTGAAGCTTTCTTT. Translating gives CASSLGRRNTEAFF.

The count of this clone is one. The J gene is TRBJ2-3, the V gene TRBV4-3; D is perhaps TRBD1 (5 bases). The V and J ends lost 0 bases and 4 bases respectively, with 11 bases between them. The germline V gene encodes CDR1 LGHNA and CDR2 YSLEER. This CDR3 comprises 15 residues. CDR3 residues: CASSQDIQGADTQYF. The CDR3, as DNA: TGCGCCAGCAGCCAAGATATCCAGGGCGCAGATACGCAGTATTTT.

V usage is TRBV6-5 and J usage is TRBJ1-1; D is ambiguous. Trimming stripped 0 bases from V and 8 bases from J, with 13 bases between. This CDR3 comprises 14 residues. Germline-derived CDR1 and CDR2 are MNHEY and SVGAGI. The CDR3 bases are TGTGCCAGCAGTTACTCCGGGTCGCCGGGAGAAGCTTTCTTT. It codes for CASSYSGSPGEAFF.

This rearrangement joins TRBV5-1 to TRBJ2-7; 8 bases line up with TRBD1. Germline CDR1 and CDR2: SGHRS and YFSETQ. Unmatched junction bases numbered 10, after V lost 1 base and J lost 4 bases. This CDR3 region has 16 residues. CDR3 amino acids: CASSLSLGTGTYEQYF. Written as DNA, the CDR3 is TGCGCCAGCAGCTTGAGTTTGGGGACAGGAACGTACGAGCAGTACTTC.

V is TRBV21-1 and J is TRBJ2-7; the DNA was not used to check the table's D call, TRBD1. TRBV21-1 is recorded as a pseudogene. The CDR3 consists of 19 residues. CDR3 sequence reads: CASRRTGDLAGCGQNEQYF. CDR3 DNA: TGTGCCAGCAGGAGGACAGGGGATTTAGCGGGATGCGGGCAAAACGAGCAGTACTTC.

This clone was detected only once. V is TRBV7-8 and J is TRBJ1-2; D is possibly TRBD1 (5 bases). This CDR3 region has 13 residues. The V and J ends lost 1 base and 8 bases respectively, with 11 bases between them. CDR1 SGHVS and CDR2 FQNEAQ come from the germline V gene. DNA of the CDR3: TGTGCCAGCAGCTTAGGGCGGGACCGAGGCTACACCTTC. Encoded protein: CASSLGRDRGYTF.

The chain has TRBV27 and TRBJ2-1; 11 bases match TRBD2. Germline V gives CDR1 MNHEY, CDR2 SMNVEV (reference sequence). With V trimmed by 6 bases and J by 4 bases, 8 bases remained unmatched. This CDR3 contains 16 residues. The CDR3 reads CASSHRGLAAYNEQFF. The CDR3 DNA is TGTGCCAGCAGCCACAGGGGACTAGCGGCTTACAATGAGCAGTTCTTC.

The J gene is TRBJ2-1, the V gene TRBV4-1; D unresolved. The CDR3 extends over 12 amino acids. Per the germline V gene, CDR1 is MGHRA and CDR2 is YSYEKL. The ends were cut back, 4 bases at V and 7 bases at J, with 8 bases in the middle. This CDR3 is CASSRLVNEQFF. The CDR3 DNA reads TGCGCCAGCAGCCGTTTGGTGAATGAGCAGTTCTTC.

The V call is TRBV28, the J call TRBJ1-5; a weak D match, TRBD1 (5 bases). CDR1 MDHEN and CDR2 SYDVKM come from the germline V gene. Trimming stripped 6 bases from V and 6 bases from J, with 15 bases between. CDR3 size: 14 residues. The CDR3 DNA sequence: TGTGCCAGCAGCCCGGGGGGGGAGGCTCAGCCCCAGCATTTT. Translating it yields CASSPGGEAQPQHF.

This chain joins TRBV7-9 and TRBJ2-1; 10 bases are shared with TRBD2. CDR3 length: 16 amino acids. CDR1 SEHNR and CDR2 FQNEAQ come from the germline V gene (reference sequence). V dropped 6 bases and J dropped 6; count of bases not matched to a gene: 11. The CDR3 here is CASRLSLAGDGNEQFF. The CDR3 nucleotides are TGTGCCAGCAGACTCTCCCTAGCGGGAGATGGCAATGAGCAGTTCTTC.

In DNA, the CDR3 is TGTGCCAGCAGCCGATTTCGACAGGGGGCCATGACTGAAGCTTTCTTT. This sequence encodes CASSRFRQGAMTEAFF. This chain uses TRBV27 with TRBJ1-1; 10 bases line up with TRBD1. Germline assignment: CDR1 MNHEY and CDR2 SMNVEV (reference sequence). CDR3 length: 16 amino acids. With 6 bases clipped from V and 5 bases from J, the junction kept 12 bases outside the gene matches.

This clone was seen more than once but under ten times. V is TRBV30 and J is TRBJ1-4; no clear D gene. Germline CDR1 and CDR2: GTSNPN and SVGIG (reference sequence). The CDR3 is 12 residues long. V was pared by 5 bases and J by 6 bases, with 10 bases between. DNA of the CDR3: TGTGCCTGGGCCGGGAGGGATGAAAAACTGTTTTTT. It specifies CAWAGRDEKLFF.

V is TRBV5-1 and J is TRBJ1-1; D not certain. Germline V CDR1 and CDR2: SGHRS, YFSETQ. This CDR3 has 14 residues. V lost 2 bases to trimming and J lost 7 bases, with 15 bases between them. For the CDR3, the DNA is TGCGCCAGCAGCTTCTGGGGTGGGCCTAATGAAGCTTTCTTT. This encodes CASSFWGGPNEAFF.